This T cell receptor beta chain came from a study of T cells after yellow fever vaccination. Production of TCR cDNA was by 5'RACE template switching, which also added a universal primer site and UMIs. TCRdb independently ran MiXCR on the 5' RACE reads; one entry per CDR3 protein. Seen here are under 400,000 distinct CDR3 sequences, under 15% observed once, and the top ten hold roughly 3%. In regard to this clonotype: Antigen unknown.

V was pared by 1 base and J by 2 bases, with 7 bases between. Germline loops: CDR1 MGHDK, CDR2 SYGVNS. The CDR3 is 14 residues long. Study-wide findings and caveats: Clonotype sharing between CD4 and CD8 compartments was small.

The rearrangement joins TRBV25-1 to TRBJ2-3; D call uncertain. The specimen was CD4+ T cells sorted from PBMCs, collected 15 days after the yellow fever booster vaccination. This clonotype originated in a man aged 18 to 30 who received the YFV17D yellow fever vaccine. The CDR3 DNA follows: TGTGCCAGCAGTGAATTTTTTTCCACAGATACGCAGTATTTT. It yields the protein CASSEFFSTDTQYF. The whole variable domain, remainder taken from reference TRBV25-1 and TRBJ2-3, is EADIYQTPRYLVIGTGKKITLECSQTMGHDKMYWYQQDPGMELHLIHYSYGVNSTEKGDLSSESTVSRIRTEHFPLTLESARPSHTSQYLCASSEFFSTDTQYFGPGTRLTVL.